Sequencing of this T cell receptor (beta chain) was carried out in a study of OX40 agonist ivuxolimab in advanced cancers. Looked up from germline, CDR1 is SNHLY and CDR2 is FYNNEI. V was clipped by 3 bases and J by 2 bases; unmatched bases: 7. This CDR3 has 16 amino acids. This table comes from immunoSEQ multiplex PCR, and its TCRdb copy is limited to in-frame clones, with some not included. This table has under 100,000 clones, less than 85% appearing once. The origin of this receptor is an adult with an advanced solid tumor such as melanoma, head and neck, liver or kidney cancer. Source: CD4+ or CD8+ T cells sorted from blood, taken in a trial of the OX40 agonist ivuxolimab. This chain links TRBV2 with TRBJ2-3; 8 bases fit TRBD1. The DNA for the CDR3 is TGTGCCAGCAGTGACGCGACAGGGGACTTCACAGATACGCAGTATTTT. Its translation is CASSDATGDFTDTQYF.